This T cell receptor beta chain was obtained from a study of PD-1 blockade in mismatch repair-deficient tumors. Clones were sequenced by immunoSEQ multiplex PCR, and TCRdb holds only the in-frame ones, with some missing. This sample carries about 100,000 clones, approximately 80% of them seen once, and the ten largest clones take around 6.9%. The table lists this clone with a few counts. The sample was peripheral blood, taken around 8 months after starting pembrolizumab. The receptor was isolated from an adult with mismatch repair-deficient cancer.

The CDR3 reads CASSSTIQYF. The CDR3 nucleotides read TGTGCCAGCAGCTCCACTATTCAGTACTTC. The chain links TRBV5-8 to TRBJ2-4, with D uncertain. Trimming cost V 3 bases and J 10 bases, with 5 bases left between them. Germline V gives CDR1 SGHTS, CDR2 YDEGEE. The CDR3 consists of 10 residues. The variable domain in full, with the rest retrieved from reference TRBV5-8 and TRBJ2-4, is EAGVTQSPTHLIKTRGQQATLRCSPISGHTSVYWYQQALGLGLQFLLWYDEGEERNRGNFPPRFSGRQFPNYSSELNVNALELEDSALYLCASSSTIQYFGAGTRLSVL.